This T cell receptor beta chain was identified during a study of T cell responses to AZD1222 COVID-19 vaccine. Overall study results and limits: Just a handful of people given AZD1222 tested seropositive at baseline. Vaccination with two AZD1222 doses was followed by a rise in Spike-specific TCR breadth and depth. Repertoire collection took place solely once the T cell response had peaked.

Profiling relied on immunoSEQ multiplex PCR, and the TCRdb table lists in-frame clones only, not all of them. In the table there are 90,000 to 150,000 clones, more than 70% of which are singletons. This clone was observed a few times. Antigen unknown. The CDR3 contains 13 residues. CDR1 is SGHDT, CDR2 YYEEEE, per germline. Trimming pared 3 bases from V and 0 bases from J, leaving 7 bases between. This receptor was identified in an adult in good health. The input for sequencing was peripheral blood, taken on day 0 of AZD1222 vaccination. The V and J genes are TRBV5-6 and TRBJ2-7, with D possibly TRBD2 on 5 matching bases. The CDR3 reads CASSWTVSYEQYF. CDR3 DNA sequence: TGTGCCAGCAGCTGGACTGTCTCCTACGAGCAGTACTTC.